This T cell receptor (beta chain) was sequenced during a study of T cell responses to AZD1222 COVID-19 vaccine. As for this clone: Its antigen is unknown.

General study points: Vaccination with two AZD1222 doses was followed by a rise in Spike-specific TCR breadth and depth. In a largely white British group with more females than males, clonal diversity was possibly underestimated.

The assay was immunoSEQ multiplex PCR, and TCRdb's table has in-frame clones only and misses some. The top ten hold 3.6% of the sample, which has under 200,000 clones, just over 90% seen once. The CDR3 runs to 13 residues. The germline V and J ends were trimmed by 3 bases and 15 bases, with 18 bases remaining between them. The source material was peripheral blood, sampled 28 days after the second dose of the MenACWY control vaccine. This rearrangement joins TRBV12-3 or TRBV12-4 to TRBJ2-4, with D tentatively TRBD1 or TRBD2 (6 bases each). This receptor was taken from an adult who received the MenACWY meningococcal vaccine as a control. This chain's CDR3 is CASSLGGWSVGYF. The CDR3 DNA sequence: TGTGCCAGCAGTTTGGGGGGCTGGAGTGTTGGGTACTTC.